This T cell receptor beta chain came from a study of blood T cells in healthy people across ages. The sample holds a few counts of this clonotype. Its antigen remains unknown. Using a J-beta primer mix together with a sample-barcoded 5' primer, a second PCR was run for roughly 7 to 12 cycles. MiXCR, run by TCRdb on the 5' RACE reads, gives a single entry per CDR3 protein. Here the sample spans 1.6 million or so distinct CDR3 sequences, roughly 32% being singletons. The sample providers were healthy Caucasian people from Russia, aged roughly 6 to 90. Extraction of total RNA produced a minimum of 5 micrograms from each sample. The germline V gene encodes CDR1 DFQATT and CDR2 SNEGSKA (reference sequence). There are 15 residues in the CDR3. Trimming removed 2 bases at V and 2 bases at J, with 16 bases between. Study-wide findings and caveats: Long-lived donors carried more naive CD4+ cells and greater diversity than aged donors. Unknown donor CMV status possibly confounded expanded clonotype changes.

The clonotype was recovered from a woman in her 30s in good health. The specimen sequenced was blood. This rearrangement joins TRBV20-1 to TRBJ2-7, with D possibly TRBD2 on 6 matching bases. CDR3 coding DNA: TGCAGTGCTAGAAAAGAGGAGCGGGCCACCTACGAGCAGTACTTC. Its translation is CSARKEERATYEQYF.